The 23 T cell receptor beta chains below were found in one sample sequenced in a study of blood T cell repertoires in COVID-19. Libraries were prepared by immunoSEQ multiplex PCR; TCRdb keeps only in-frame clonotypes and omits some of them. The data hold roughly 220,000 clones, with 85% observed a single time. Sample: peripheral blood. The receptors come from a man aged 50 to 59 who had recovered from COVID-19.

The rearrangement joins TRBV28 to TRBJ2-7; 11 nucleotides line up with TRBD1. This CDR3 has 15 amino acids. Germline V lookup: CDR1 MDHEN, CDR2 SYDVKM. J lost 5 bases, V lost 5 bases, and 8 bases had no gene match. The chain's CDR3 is CASSPTGTGGHEQYF. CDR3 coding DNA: TGTGCCAGCAGTCCAACCGGGACAGGGGGACACGAGCAGTACTTC.

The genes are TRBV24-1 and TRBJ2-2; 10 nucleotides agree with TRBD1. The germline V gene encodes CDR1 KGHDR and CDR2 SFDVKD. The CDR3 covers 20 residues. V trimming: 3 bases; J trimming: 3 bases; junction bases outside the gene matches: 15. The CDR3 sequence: CATSDTYIRDRGTYTGELFF. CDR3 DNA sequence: TGTGCCACCAGTGATACTTATATCCGGGACAGGGGAACGTACACCGGGGAGCTGTTTTTT.

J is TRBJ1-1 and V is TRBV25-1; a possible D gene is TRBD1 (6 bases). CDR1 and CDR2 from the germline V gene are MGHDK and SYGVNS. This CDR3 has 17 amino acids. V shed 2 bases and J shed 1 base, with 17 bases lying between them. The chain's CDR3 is CASSERGADGENTEAFF. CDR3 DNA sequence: TGTGCCAGCAGTGAACGGGGGGCTGATGGTGAGAACACTGAAGCTTTCTTT.

The CDR3 sequence is CSVGPGGGSKEQFF. The CDR3 DNA is TGCAGCGTGGGGCCCGGGGGAGGAAGTAAAGAGCAGTTCTTC. The chain carries TRBV29-1 and TRBJ2-1; maybe TRBD2 (6 bases). Germline CDR1 is SQVTM and CDR2 is ANQGSEA. V lost 6 bases and J lost 10, with 22 bases in between. The CDR3 has 14 residues.

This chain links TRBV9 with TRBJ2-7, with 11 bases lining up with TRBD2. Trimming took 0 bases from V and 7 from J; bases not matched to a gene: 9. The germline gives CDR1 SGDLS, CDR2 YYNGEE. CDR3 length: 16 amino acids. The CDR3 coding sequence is TGTGCCAGCAGCGTAGCTGGGACTAGCGGTATCGGGGAGCAGTACTTC. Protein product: CASSVAGTSGIGEQYF. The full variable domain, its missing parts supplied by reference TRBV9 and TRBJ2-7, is DSGVTQTPKHLITATGQRVTLRCSPRSGDLSVYWYQQSLDQGLQFLIQYYNGEERAKGNILERFSAQQFPDLHSELNLSSLELGDSALYFCASSVAGTSGIGEQYFGPGTRLTVT.

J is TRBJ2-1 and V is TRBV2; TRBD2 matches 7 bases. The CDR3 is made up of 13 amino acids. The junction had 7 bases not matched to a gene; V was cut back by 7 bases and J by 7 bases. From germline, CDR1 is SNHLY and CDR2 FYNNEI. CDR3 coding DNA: TGTGCCAGCATCCTCCGGGAGGTAAATGAGCAGTTCTTC. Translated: CASILREVNEQFF.

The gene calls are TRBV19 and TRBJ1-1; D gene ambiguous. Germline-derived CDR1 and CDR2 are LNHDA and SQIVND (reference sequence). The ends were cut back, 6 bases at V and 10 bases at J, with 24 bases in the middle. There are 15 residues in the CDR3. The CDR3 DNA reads TGTGCCAGTAGAAGGGAGTCTCATTCCCAAACTTCAGCTTTCTTT. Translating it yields CASRRESHSQTSAFF.

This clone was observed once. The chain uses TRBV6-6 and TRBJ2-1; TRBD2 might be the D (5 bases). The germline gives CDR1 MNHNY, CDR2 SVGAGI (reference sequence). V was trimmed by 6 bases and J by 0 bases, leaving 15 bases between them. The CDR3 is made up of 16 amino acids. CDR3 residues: CASSRLSGTSYNEQFF. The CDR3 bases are TGTGCCAGCAGCCGACTCAGCGGAACCTCCTACAATGAGCAGTTCTTC.

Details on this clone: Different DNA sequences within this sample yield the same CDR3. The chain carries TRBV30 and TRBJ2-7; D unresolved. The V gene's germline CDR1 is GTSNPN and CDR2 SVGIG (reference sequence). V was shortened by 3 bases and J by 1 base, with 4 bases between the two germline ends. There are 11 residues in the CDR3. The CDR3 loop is CAWSRSYEQYF. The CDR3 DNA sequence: TGTGCCTGGAGCCGGTCCTACGAGCAGTACTTC.

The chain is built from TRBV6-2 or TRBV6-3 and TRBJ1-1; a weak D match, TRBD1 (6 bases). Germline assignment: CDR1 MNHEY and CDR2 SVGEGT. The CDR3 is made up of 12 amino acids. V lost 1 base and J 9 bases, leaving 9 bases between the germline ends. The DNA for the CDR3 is TGTGCCAGCAGTTACTTAGGGGGTAAAGCTTTCTTT. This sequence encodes CASSYLGGKAFF.

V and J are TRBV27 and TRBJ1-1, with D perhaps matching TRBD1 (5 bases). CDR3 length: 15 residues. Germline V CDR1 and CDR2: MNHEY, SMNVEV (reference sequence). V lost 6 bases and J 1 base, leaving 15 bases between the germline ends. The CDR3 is CASSYLGGTNTEAFF. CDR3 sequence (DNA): TGTGCCAGCAGCTATTTGGGAGGGACGAACACTGAAGCTTTCTTT.

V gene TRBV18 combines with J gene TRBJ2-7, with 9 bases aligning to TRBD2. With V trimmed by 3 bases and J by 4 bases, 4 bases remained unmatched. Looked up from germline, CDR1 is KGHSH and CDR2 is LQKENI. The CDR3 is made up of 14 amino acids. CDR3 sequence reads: CASSPIAGAYEQYF. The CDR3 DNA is TGTGCCAGCTCACCGATAGCGGGAGCGTACGAGCAGTACTTC.

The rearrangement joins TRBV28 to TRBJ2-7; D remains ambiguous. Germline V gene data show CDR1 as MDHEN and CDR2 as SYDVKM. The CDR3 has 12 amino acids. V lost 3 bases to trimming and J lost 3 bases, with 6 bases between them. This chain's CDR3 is CASSLIGYEQYF. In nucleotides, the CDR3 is TGTGCCAGCAGTTTGATCGGCTACGAGCAGTACTTC.

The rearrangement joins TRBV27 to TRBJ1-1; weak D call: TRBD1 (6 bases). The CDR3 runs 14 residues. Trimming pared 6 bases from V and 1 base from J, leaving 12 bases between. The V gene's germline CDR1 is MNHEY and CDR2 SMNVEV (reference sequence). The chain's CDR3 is CASRVGAENTEAFF. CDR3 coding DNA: TGTGCCAGCAGGGTGGGGGCGGAGAACACTGAAGCTTTCTTT.

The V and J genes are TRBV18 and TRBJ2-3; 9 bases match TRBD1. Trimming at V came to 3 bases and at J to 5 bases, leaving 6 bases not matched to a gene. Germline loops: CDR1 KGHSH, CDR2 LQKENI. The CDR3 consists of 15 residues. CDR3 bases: TGTGCCAGCTCACCGGGACAGGGTCGGAGAGATACGCAGTATTTT. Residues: CASSPGQGRRDTQYF.

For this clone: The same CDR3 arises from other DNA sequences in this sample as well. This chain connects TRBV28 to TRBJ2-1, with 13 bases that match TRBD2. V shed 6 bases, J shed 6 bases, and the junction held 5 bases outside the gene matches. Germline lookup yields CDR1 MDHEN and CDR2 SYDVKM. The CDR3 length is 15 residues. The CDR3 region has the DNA TGTGCCAGCAGCCGAGGGACTAGCGGGACCAATGAGCAGTTCTTC. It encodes CASSRGTSGTNEQFF.

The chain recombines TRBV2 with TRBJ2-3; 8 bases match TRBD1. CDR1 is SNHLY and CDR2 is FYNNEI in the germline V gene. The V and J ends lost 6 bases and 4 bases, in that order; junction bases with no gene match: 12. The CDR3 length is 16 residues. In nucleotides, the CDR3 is TGTGCCAGCAGAGTACAGGGGGTATTGAAAGCAGATACGCAGTATTTT. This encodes CASRVQGVLKADTQYF.

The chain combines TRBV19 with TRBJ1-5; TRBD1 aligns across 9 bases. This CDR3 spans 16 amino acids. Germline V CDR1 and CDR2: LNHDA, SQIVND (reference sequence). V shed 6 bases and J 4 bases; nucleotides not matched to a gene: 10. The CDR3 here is CASRSGTGRWNQPQHF. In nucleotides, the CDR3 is TGTGCCAGTAGGTCCGGGACAGGGCGTTGGAATCAGCCCCAGCATTTT.

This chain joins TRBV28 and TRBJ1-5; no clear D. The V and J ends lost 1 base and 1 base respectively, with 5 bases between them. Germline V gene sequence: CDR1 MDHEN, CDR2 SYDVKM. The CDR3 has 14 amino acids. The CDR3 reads CASSLLRSNQPQHF. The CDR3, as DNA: TGTGCCAGCAGTTTATTACGGAGCAATCAGCCCCAGCATTTT.

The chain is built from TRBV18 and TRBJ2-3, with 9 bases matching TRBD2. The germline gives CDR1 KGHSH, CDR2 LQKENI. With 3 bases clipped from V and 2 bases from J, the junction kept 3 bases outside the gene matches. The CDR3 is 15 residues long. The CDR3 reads CASSPLAGNTDTQYF. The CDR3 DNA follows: TGTGCCAGCTCACCCCTAGCGGGGAACACAGATACGCAGTATTTT.

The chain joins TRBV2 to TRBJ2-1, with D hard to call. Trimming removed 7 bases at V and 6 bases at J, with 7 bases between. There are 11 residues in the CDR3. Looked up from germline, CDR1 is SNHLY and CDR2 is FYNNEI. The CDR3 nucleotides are TGTGCCAGCACGGTTGGCAATGAGCAGTTCTTC. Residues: CASTVGNEQFF. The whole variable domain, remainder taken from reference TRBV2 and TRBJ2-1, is EPEVTQTPSHQVTQMGQEVILRCVPISNHLYFYWYRQILGQKVEFLVSFYNNEISEKSEIFDDQFSVERPDGSNFTLKIRSTKLEDSAMYFCASTVGNEQFFGPGTRLTVL.

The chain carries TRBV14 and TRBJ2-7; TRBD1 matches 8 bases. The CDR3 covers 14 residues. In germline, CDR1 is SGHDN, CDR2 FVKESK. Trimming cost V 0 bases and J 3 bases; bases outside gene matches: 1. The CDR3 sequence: CASSQDRGLYEQYF. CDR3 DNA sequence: TGTGCCAGCAGCCAAGACAGGGGGCTCTACGAGCAGTACTTC.

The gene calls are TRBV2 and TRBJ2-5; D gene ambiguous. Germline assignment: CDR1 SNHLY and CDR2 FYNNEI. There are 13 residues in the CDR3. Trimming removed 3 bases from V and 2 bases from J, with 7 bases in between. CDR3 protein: CASSEGRQETQYF. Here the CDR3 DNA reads TGTGCCAGCAGTGAGGGCAGACAAGAGACCCAGTACTTC.